These T cell receptor beta chains were read from a single sample in a study of T cell changes during pregnancy in multiple sclerosis. Method: immunoSEQ multiplex PCR; TCRdb's copy keeps in-frame clones and lacks some. The table includes around 88,000 clones, 85% to 95% detected once. Sample: peripheral blood, taken in the first trimester of pregnancy. The origin of the receptors is a female donor with multiple sclerosis, enrolled in a pregnancy study. CDR3s include the opening cysteine and the closing phenylalanine or tryptophan. The D gene is left open where the match is weak. Not all rows give a size; the values are once, few, many and, for expanded clones, a class.

>-|-|TRBJ2-7|TRBV4-2
CASSQVGGEAPYEQYF
TGTGCCAGCAGCCAAGTAGGGGGGGAGGCTCCCTACGAGCAGTACTTC
>-|-|TRBJ1-2|TRBV28
CASSRRGGWGYGYTF
TGTGCCAGCAGCCGCCGCGGGGGGTGGGGCTATGGCTACACCTTC
>-|-|TRBJ1-5|TRBV7-2
CASSLWEGNQPQHF
TGTGCCAGCAGCTTATGGGAGGGAAATCAGCCCCAGCATTTT
>TRBD2|-|TRBJ2-1|TRBV11-2
CASSLVSGISYNEQFF
TGTGCCAGCAGCTTAGTTAGCGGGATCTCCTACAATGAGCAGTTCTTC
>TRBD1|-|TRBJ1-2|TRBV25-1
CASSRQGQGEYGYTF
TGTGCCAGCAGCCGCCAGGGACAGGGCGAGTATGGCTACACCTTC
>TRBD1|once|TRBJ1-4|TRBV11-2
CASSSYRGRDEKLFF
TGTGCCAGCAGCTCATACAGGGGTCGGGATGAAAAACTGTTTTTT
>TRBD1|-|TRBJ2-2|TRBV10-3
CATTPGQGGGELFF
TGTGCCACCACACCGGGACAGGGCGGCGGGGAGCTGTTTTTT
>-|-|TRBJ2-1|TRBV19
CASGQFNEQFF
TGTGCCAGTGGGCAGTTCAATGAGCAGTTCTTC
>TRBD2|-|TRBJ2-1|TRBV7-2
CASSSSGGYNEQFF
TGTGCCAGCAGCTCCAGCGGGGGGTACAATGAGCAGTTCTTC
>-|-|TRBJ2-1|TRBV28
CASRDGTLARNEQFF
TGTGCCAGCAGGGATGGGACACTCGCACGTAATGAGCAGTTCTTC
>-|-|TRBJ1-2|TRBV2
CASSDHAFFGYTF
TGTGCCAGCAGTGATCATGCGTTTTTTGGCTACACCTTC
>TRBD1|-|TRBJ2-2|TRBV29-1
CSVEGQGENTGELFF
TGCAGCGTTGAAGGCCAGGGGGAAAACACCGGGGAGCTGTTTTTT
>-|-|TRBJ1-1|TRBV7-2
CASSFPGSTEAFF
TGTGCCAGCAGCTTCCCAGGGTCCACTGAAGCTTTCTTT
>TRBD2|-|TRBJ2-7|TRBV5-1
CASSSRAGALTYEQYF
TGCGCCAGCAGCTCCCGGGCGGGAGCTTTAACCTACGAGCAGTACTTC
>-|-|TRBJ1-3|TRBV29-1
CSGRLSGEVSGNTIYF
TGCAGCGGTCGCCTCTCAGGGGAAGTCTCTGGAAACACCATATATTTT
>TRBD1|-|TRBJ2-5|TRBV18
CASSPGTGGEETQYF
TGTGCCAGCTCCCCCGGGACAGGGGGCGAAGAGACCCAGTACTTC
>TRBD1|few|TRBJ1-5|TRBV27
CASSLAGGQPQHF
TGTGCCAGCAGTTTAGCAGGGGGACAGCCCCAGCATTTT
>TRBD2|once|TRBJ2-7|TRBV27
CASSPRGLAGLTYEQYF
TGTGCCAGCAGTCCTCGGGGGCTAGCGGGACTCACCTACGAGCAGTACTTC
>-|-|TRBJ2-7|TRBV5-1
CASSLQGYEQYF
TGCGCCAGCAGCTTGCAGGGCTACGAGCAGTACTTC
>-|-|TRBJ2-5|TRBV11-2
CASSLGTQETQYF
TGTGCCAGCAGCTTAGGGACTCAAGAGACCCAGTACTTC
>-|-|TRBJ2-2|TRBV6-4
CASSLIATGELFF
TGTGCCAGCAGTCTGATAGCCACCGGGGAGCTGTTTTTT
>-|-|TRBJ2-3|TRBV27
CASSPPNSGTQYF
TGTGCCAGCAGTCCCCCCAATAGCGGTACGCAGTATTTT
>TRBD2|-|TRBJ2-7|TRBV28
CASSPSGSPYEQYF
TGTGCCAGCAGTCCTAGCGGGAGCCCCTACGAGCAGTACTTC
>TRBD1|-|TRBJ1-1|TRBV18
CASSPGTAENTEAFF
TGTGCCAGCTCCCCTGGGACAGCAGAGAACACTGAAGCTTTCTTT
>TRBD1|-|TRBJ1-1|TRBV19
CASRGDRVLSTEAFF
TGTGCCAGTAGGGGGGACAGGGTTTTGAGCACTGAAGCTTTCTTT
>TRBD1|-|TRBJ1-6|TRBV30
CAWVDRADSPLHF
TGTGCCTGGGTGGACAGGGCGGATTCACCCCTCCACTTT
>-|once|TRBJ2-7|TRBV6-5
CASSYSGRGYEQYF
TGTGCCAGCAGTTACTCCGGGCGGGGCTACGAGCAGTACTTC
>-|-|TRBJ2-3|TRBV27
CASSLVGGSDTQYF
TGTGCCAGCAGTTTAGTCGGGGGATCAGATACGCAGTATTTT
>-|-|TRBJ1-1|TRBV9
CASSATGWGNTEAFF
TGTGCCAGCAGCGCTACAGGGTGGGGGAACACTGAAGCTTTCTTT